The subject of this entry is one T cell receptor (beta chain). Sequencing used immunoSEQ multiplex PCR; TCRdb keeps in-frame clones, though not all of them. The data show 350,000 or so clones, roughly 89% seen once. The data are from a study of blood T cell repertoires in COVID-19. Study-wide background: Sample material is recorded as cDNA or gDNA derived from T cells, B-cell-depleted T cells, or PBMCs.

The origin of this receptor is an older woman with COVID-19, enrolled during active disease. Source material: peripheral blood.

The CDR3 nucleotides are TGTGCCAGCAGCCAAGGGTCCGCGGATCGCTCCTACGAGCAGTACTTC. It yields the protein CASSQGSADRSYEQYF. The chain is built from TRBV3-1 (or the pseudogene TRBV3-2) and TRBJ2-7; D gene unclear. The CDR3 is made up of 16 amino acids. The germline V and J ends were trimmed by 1 base and 0 bases, with 13 bases remaining between them. Germline V gives CDR1 LGHDT, CDR2 YNNKEL (reference sequence).